This T cell receptor (beta chain) was obtained from a study of T cells in localized non-small cell lung cancer. Assay used: immunoSEQ multiplex PCR; TCRdb lists only in-frame clones, some missing. This sample yields tens of thousands of clones, of which about 87% are seen a single time; roughly 2.5% belongs to the top ten. Study-level points and caveats: Clonality of T cells reached its maximum in uninvolved adjacent lung, surpassing tumor. One tumor region alone was sequenced, and heterogeneity therefore remains possible. Turning up in adjacent lung were a median around 60 of the top 100 tumor clones.

To note about this clone: No antigen is known for it.

The J segment lost 3 bases and the V segment lost 5 bases, leaving 5 bases of the junction unmatched. The germline gives CDR1 SGHVS, CDR2 FNYEAQ. The CDR3 extends over 16 amino acids. The rearrangement links TRBV7-6 to TRBJ2-5; 14 bases match TRBD2. The sequencing used peripheral blood, collected before any cancer treatment. The clonotype comes from a woman aged 35 to 70 with stage I lung adenocarcinoma. The CDR3 sequence: CASSLGLAGGEETQYF. The CDR3 DNA reads TGTGCCAGCAGCCTCGGACTAGCGGGAGGTGAAGAGACCCAGTACTTC.